Following are 15 T cell receptor beta chains from one sample sequenced in a study of tumor-infiltrating lymphocytes in oesophageal squamous cell carcinoma. TCRdb reprocessed the PCR reads via MiXCR and lists one record per CDR3 protein. The data contain 20,000 or so distinct CDR3 sequences, less than 45% of them singletons. Material: esophageal tumor tissue. The receptors derive from a male donor with esophageal squamous cell carcinoma.

This chain joins TRBV3-1 and TRBJ2-3; no firm D call. The J call is in doubt because the DNA end fits TRBJ2-7 better. Germline V CDR1 and CDR2: LGHDT, YNNKEL (reference sequence). This CDR3 has 12 residues. CDR3: CASSPGPYEQYF. As DNA, the CDR3 is TGTGCCTCCTCCCCCGGGCCCTACGAGCAGTACTTC.

V gene TRBV7-6 combines with J gene TRBJ2-3; 12 positions match TRBD2. The CDR3 loop spans 19 amino acids. Trimming took 4 bases from V and 5 from J; bases not matched to a gene: 16. The germline V gene has CDR1 SGHVS and CDR2 FNYEAQ. CDR3 nucleotide sequence: TGTGCCAGCAGCTCCCGAAGACTAGCGGGAGCCCCAGGGGTAGATACGCAGTATTTT. Its protein product is CASSSRRLAGAPGVDTQYF.

The chain is built from TRBV12-3 or TRBV12-4 and TRBJ1-1, with 9 bases matching TRBD1. The CDR3 loop spans 13 amino acids. The ends lost 6 bases at V and 3 bases at J; junction bases unmatched: 2. CDR3: CASRDRGDTEAFF. DNA of the CDR3: TGTGCCAGCAGGGACAGGGGTGACACTGAAGCTTTCTTT.

This clonotype has at least ten counts. A much larger clonotype is one base distant, so this may be a read error. The rearrangement uses TRBV7-3 and TRBJ2-1; 9 bases fit TRBD2. The assigned J gene may be wrong: the sequence end matches TRBJ2-7 better. Germline V gene sequence: CDR1 SGHTA, CDR2 FQGTGA. The length of the CDR3 is 19 residues. For the CDR3, the DNA is TGTGCCAGCAGCCGCAAACCTGATATAGCGGGAGCCTCCTACAATGAGCAGTACTTC. Translating gives CASSRKPDIAGASYNEQYF.

This clonotype was recorded many times. The V call is TRBV5-4, the J call TRBJ1-6; no reliable D call. In germline, CDR1 is SGHNT, CDR2 YYREEE (reference sequence). The CDR3 contains 17 residues. V was cut by 4 bases and J by 5 bases, with 19 bases left in between. CDR3 in DNA: TGTGCCAGCAGCAGCCTGGTAGGAAGGAGCAATAATTCACCCCTCCACTTT. As protein: CASSSLVGRSNNSPLHF. The full variable domain, its missing parts supplied by reference TRBV5-4 and TRBJ1-6, is ETGVTQSPTHLIKTRGQQVTLRCSSQSGHNTVSWYQQALGQGPQFIFQYYREEENGRGNFPPRFSGLQFPNYSSELNVNALELDDSALYLCASSSLVGRSNNSPLHFGNGTRLTVT.

By share of the sample, this clonotype is medium-sized. The V call is TRBV7-9, the J call TRBJ2-3; D possibly uses TRBD1 or TRBD2 (5 bases each). The CDR3 loop spans 12 amino acids. V lost 4 bases and J 5 bases, leaving 7 bases between the germline ends. Germline lookup yields CDR1 SEHNR and CDR2 FQNEAQ (reference sequence). This chain's CDR3 is CASSWGKDTQYF. The CDR3 bases are TGTGCCAGCAGCTGGGGGAAAGATACGCAGTATTTT.

The chain has TRBV3-1 and TRBJ2-5; D gene ambiguous. The V end lost 0 bases, the J end lost 1 base, and 9 bases lay between the germline ends. The CDR3 is 15 residues long. CDR1 is LGHDT, CDR2 YNNKEL, per germline (reference sequence). The CDR3 protein is CASSQDWQVQETQYF. For the CDR3, the DNA is TGTGCCAGCAGCCAAGATTGGCAGGTCCAAGAGACCCAGTACTTC.

The chain links TRBV6-6 to TRBJ2-7, with 7 bases matching TRBD2. The J segment lost 0 bases and the V segment lost 0 bases, leaving 8 bases of the junction unmatched. Germline loops: CDR1 MNHNY, CDR2 SVGAGI (reference sequence). This CDR3 has 17 amino acids. CDR3 sequence (DNA): TGTGCCAGCAGTTACTCCCTGTCGCTAGCGGCCTCCTACGAGCAGTACTTC. Its translation is CASSYSLSLAASYEQYF.

In nucleotides, the CDR3 is TGTGCCAGTAGTATAGATTGGACCACATTGTCAACCCAGTACTTC. Its translation: CASSIDWTTLSTQYF. This rearrangement joins TRBV19 to TRBJ2-5; D remains ambiguous. The CDR3 has 15 residues. Trimming left V 0 bases short and J 8 bases short, with 16 bases between. Germline CDR1 LNHDA, CDR2 SQIVND (reference sequence).

This clonotype was seen at least ten times. The chain joins TRBV6-2 or TRBV6-3 to TRBJ2-7; D is perhaps TRBD2 (5 bases). The CDR3 runs to 13 residues. The V end was cut by 5 bases, the J end by 1 base, with 9 bases between. Germline-derived CDR1 and CDR2 are MNHEY and SVGEGT. The CDR3 region is CASSTGYSYEQYF. CDR3 bases: TGTGCCAGCAGTACGGGGTATTCCTACGAGCAGTACTTC.

A remark on this clonotype: One end of the junction fails to match germline, which may point to a read error. The V and J genes are TRBV7-3 and TRBJ1-5, with D perhaps matching TRBD1 (5 bases). Germline values: CDR1 SGHTA, CDR2 FQGTGA. The CDR3 loop spans 18 amino acids. The DNA of the CDR3 is TGTGCCAGCAGCTTAAGGCCTAGCGGGGGGGTGGGCAATGAGCCCCAGCATTTT. Protein: CASSLRPSGGVGNEPQHF.

This clonotype was seen ten or more times. At one boundary the junction diverges from the germline segment, which might be a read error. The chain is built from TRBV7-7 and TRBJ2-2, with D possibly being TRBD1 (6 bases). From germline, CDR1 is SSHAT and CDR2 FNYEAQ (reference sequence). The CDR3 extends over 15 amino acids. CDR3 bases: TGTGCTAGCAGCTCACAGGGCCACGGGACCGGGGAGCTGTTTTTT. Its protein is CASSSQGHGTGELFF.

The rearrangement joins TRBV7-2 to TRBJ1-4, with a tentative D call TRBD1 (5 bases). The CDR3 is 15 amino acids. Looked up from germline, CDR1 is SGHTA and CDR2 is FQGNSA. V lost 1 base and J 12 bases, leaving 18 bases between the germline ends. CDR3 region: CASSLVGGQTLELFF. The CDR3 coding sequence is TGTGCCAGCAGCTTAGTTGGAGGACAAACTTTGGAACTGTTTTTT. The full variable domain, with the rest looked up from reference TRBV7-2 and TRBJ1-4, is GAGVSQSPSNKVTEKGKDVELRCDPISGHTALYWYRQSLGQGLEFLIYFQGNSAPDKSGLPSDRFSAERTGGSVSTLTIQRTQQEDSAVYLCASSLVGGQTLELFFGSGTQLSVL.

The chain combines TRBV24-1 with TRBJ2-6; tentatively, D is TRBD1 (5 bases). Germline values: CDR1 KGHDR, CDR2 SFDVKD. Trimming removed 0 bases at V and 1 base at J, with 6 bases between. The CDR3 runs to 16 residues. Here the CDR3 reads CATSDLRGSGANVLTF. The DNA for the CDR3 is TGTGCCACCAGTGATTTGAGGGGTTCTGGGGCCAACGTCCTGACTTTC.

The chain links TRBV7-2 to TRBJ2-1; D remains ambiguous. V lost 0 bases and J 4 bases, leaving 4 bases between the germline ends. Germline loops: CDR1 SGHTA, CDR2 FQGNSA. This CDR3 is built from 13 residues. The CDR3 DNA is TGTGCCAGCAGCTTAGCACGGTACAATGAGCAGTTCTTC. It translates to CASSLARYNEQFF.